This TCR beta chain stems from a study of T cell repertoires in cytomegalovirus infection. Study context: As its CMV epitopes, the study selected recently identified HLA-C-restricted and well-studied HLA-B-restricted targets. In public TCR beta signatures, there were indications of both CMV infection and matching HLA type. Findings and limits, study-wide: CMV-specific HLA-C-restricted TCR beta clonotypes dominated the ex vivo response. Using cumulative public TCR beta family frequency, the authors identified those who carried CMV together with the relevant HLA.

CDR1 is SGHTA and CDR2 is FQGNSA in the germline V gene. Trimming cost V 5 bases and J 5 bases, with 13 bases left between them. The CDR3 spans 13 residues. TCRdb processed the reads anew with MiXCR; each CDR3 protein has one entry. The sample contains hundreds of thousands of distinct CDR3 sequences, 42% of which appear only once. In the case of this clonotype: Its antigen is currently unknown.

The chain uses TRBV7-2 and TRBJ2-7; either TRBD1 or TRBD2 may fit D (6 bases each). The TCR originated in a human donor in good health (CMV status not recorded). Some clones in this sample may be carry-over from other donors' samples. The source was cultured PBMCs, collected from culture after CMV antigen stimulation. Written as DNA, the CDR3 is TGTGCCAGCAGCCCAAGGGGGGAGGACGAGCAGTACTTC. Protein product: CASSPRGEDEQYF.